These 20 T cell receptor beta chains were all obtained from the same sample, sequenced in a study of blood T cell repertoires in COVID-19. The repertoire was sequenced with immunoSEQ multiplex PCR; TCRdb's copy has only in-frame clones and lacks some. The sample lists 260,000 or so clones, roughly 89% occurring once. Input material: PBMCs or T cells enriched from blood (not recorded which). These receptors were collected from a woman aged 25-40 years with acute COVID-19.

The CDR3 sequence: CASSDYGTYYEQYF. The CDR3 coding sequence is TGTGCCAGCAGCGATTACGGGACTTATTACGAGCAGTACTTC. The chain carries TRBV13 and TRBJ2-7; possible D gene TRBD2, 6 bases. The CDR3 runs 14 residues. The V end lost 5 bases, the J end lost 4 bases, and 15 bases lay between the germline ends. CDR1 and CDR2 (germline): PRHDT, FYEKMQ (reference sequence).

This rearrangement joins TRBV29-1 to TRBJ1-5; TRBD1 is a possible D gene (5 bases). V gave up 4 bases and J gave up 3 bases, with 16 bases separating them. The CDR3 is 15 amino acids. Germline loops: CDR1 SQVTM, CDR2 ANQGSEA. CDR3 protein: CSVANRAGPNQPQHF. The DNA for the CDR3 is TGCAGCGTTGCGAACCGAGCGGGGCCCAATCAGCCCCAGCATTTT.

This clone was seen a single time. The chain combines TRBV4-1 with TRBJ1-3, with no clear D. The CDR3 is 17 amino acids. Germline V gene sequence: CDR1 MGHRA, CDR2 YSYEKL. Trimming pared 0 bases from V and 0 bases from J, leaving 12 bases between. The CDR3 loop is CASSQDVGGSSGNTIYF. CDR3 DNA sequence: TGCGCCAGCAGCCAAGATGTCGGCGGGAGCTCTGGAAACACCATATATTTT.

The gene calls are TRBV7-9 and TRBJ1-2; a possible D gene is TRBD1 (5 bases). Looked up from germline, CDR1 is SEHNR and CDR2 is FQNEAQ (reference sequence). V shed 5 bases and J shed 2 bases, with 15 bases lying between them. The CDR3 extends over 15 amino acids. CDR3 in DNA: TGTGCCAGCAGCGGGGGGGAGGCAATCAACTATGGCTACACCTTC. The encoded protein is CASSGGEAINYGYTF.

The chain couples TRBV19 to TRBJ1-5; possible D gene TRBD1, 5 bases. The ends were cut back, 8 bases at V and 1 base at J, with 12 bases in the middle. This CDR3 has 14 residues. CDR1 is LNHDA and CDR2 is SQIVND in the germline V gene (reference sequence). The DNA for the CDR3 is TGTGCCAGTTGGCAGGGTCTAAGCAATCAGCCCCAGCATTTT. It specifies CASWQGLSNQPQHF.

The V call is TRBV19, the J call TRBJ1-5; the match to TRBD1 covers 8 bases. With 4 bases clipped from V and 7 bases from J, the junction kept 6 bases outside the gene matches. The CDR3 loop spans 14 amino acids. Germline V gives CDR1 LNHDA, CDR2 SQIVND (reference sequence). The CDR3 coding sequence is TGTGCCAGTAGTACCCCAGGGGGCCCCCAGCCCCAGCATTTT. It yields the protein CASSTPGGPQPQHF.

V is TRBV27 and J is TRBJ1-2; the match to TRBD1 covers 10 bases. The V segment lost 2 bases and the J segment 0 bases; nucleotides outside the gene matches: 3. This CDR3 contains 16 residues. Per germline, CDR1 MNHEY and CDR2 SMNVEV (reference sequence). CDR3 coding DNA: TGTGCCAGCAGTTTAACCGGGACAGGGGCTAACTATGGCTACACCTTC. Amino acids: CASSLTGTGANYGYTF.

This clone was seen once. The V call is TRBV27, the J call TRBJ1-2; no reliable D call. V shed 5 bases and J shed 3 bases, with 16 bases lying between them. The CDR3 is 15 amino acids. The germline CDR1 and CDR2 sequences are MNHEY and SMNVEV (reference sequence). CDR3 in amino acids: CASSPNSGRYYGYTF. CDR3 nucleotides: TGTGCCAGCAGTCCAAACAGCGGGCGCTACTATGGCTACACCTTC.

The rearrangement joins TRBV7-6 to TRBJ2-3, with TRBD2 identical over 9 bases. The V segment lost 5 bases and the J segment 3 bases; nucleotides outside the gene matches: 6. Germline CDR1 is SGHVS and CDR2 is FNYEAQ. The CDR3 covers 15 residues. CDR3: CASSLRTSETDTQYF. As DNA, the CDR3 is TGTGCCAGCAGCCTACGGACTAGCGAGACAGATACGCAGTATTTT.

The chain has TRBV3-1 (or the pseudogene TRBV3-2) and TRBJ2-1, with TRBD2 identical over 8 bases. The germline V gene has CDR1 LGHDT and CDR2 YNNKEL (reference sequence). The CDR3 sequence is 16 residues long. Losses at the gene ends were 3 bases for V and 6 bases for J; bases not matched to a gene: 10. The CDR3 DNA follows: TGTGCCAGCAGCCAGCTGGGACTAGTGGGCACCAATGAGCAGTTCTTC. Translating it yields CASSQLGLVGTNEQFF.

The J gene is TRBJ2-7, the V gene TRBV5-4; D possibly corresponds to TRBD2 (5 bases). V lost 0 bases to trimming and J lost 7 bases, with 11 bases between them. There are 13 residues in the CDR3. In germline, CDR1 is SGHNT, CDR2 YYREEE (reference sequence). Here the CDR3 reads CASSLGPQREQYF. The CDR3 coding sequence is TGTGCCAGCAGCTTGGGGCCCCAGCGGGAGCAGTACTTC. The full variable domain, in which reference TRBV5-4 and TRBJ2-7 provide the parts outside the CDR3, is ETGVTQSPTHLIKTRGQQVTLRCSSQSGHNTVSWYQQALGQGPQFIFQYYREEENGRGNFPPRFSGLQFPNYSSELNVNALELDDSALYLCASSLGPQREQYFGPGTRLTVT.

The rearrangement uses TRBV7-6 and TRBJ1-5, with 10 bases identical to TRBD1. J lost 6 bases, V lost 1 base, and 12 bases had no gene match. The CDR3 is made up of 18 amino acids. Germline V lookup: CDR1 SGHVS, CDR2 FNYEAQ. CDR3 DNA: TGTGCCAGCAGCTTAGGAGAGGTAGGAGGACAGGGGGTTCAGCCCCAGCATTTT. Translation gives CASSLGEVGGQGVQPQHF.

The genes are TRBV5-1 and TRBJ1-1, with TRBD1 identical over 10 bases. Germline-derived CDR1 and CDR2 are SGHRS and YFSETQ. CDR3 length: 17 amino acids. The V and J ends lost 4 bases and 1 base, in that order; junction bases with no gene match: 10. The CDR3 nucleotides read TGCGCCAGCAGCGCCTTTGGGACAGGGGCGGGGAACACTGAAGCTTTCTTT. Translation gives CASSAFGTGAGNTEAFF.

The chain links TRBV6-6 to TRBJ1-5; the match to TRBD1 covers 10 bases. The length of the CDR3 is 15 residues. V dropped 7 bases and J dropped 6; count of bases not matched to a gene: 9. Per germline, CDR1 MNHNY and CDR2 SVGAGI (reference sequence). CDR3 coding DNA: TGTGCCAGCATAACAGGGGACAGGGGTACTCAGCCCCAGCATTTT. Translating gives CASITGDRGTQPQHF.

The chain uses TRBV6-6 and TRBJ1-3, with a weak D call TRBD1 (6 bases). The length of the CDR3 is 15 residues. CDR1 MNHNY and CDR2 SVGAGI come from the germline V gene (reference sequence). Trimming took off 4 bases at V and 4 bases at J, with 14 bases between the two ends. CDR3 in DNA: TGTGCCAGCAGTTTATCCAGGGGTTTCGGAAACACCATATATTTT. Its protein is CASSLSRGFGNTIYF.

The chain has TRBV21-1 and TRBJ1-5. TRBV21-1 is a listed pseudogene. The CDR3 contains 10 residues. CDR3 protein: CASPNQPQHF. Here the CDR3 DNA reads TGTGCCAGCCCGAATCAGCCCCAGCATTTT.

This clone was counted once. This chain uses TRBV27 with TRBJ1-6; TRBD1 aligns across 7 bases. V gave up 2 bases and J gave up 7 bases; unmatched junction bases: 5. CDR1 MNHEY and CDR2 SMNVEV come from the germline V gene (reference sequence). CDR3 length: 15 residues. In DNA, the CDR3 is TGTGCCAGCAGTTTAACCCGGGACAGCAATTCACCCCTCCACTTT. Protein sequence: CASSLTRDSNSPLHF.

The V call is TRBV9, the J call TRBJ2-4; D is undetermined. CDR3 length: 15 residues. Germline assignment: CDR1 SGDLS and CDR2 YYNGEE. Deletions cut 4 bases from V and 4 bases from J, with 15 bases between. The chain's CDR3 is CASSSLDSSKNIQYF. The CDR3 coding sequence is TGTGCCAGCAGCTCCCTTGATAGCTCAAAAAACATTCAGTACTTC.

The chain carries TRBV7-8 and TRBJ2-4, with 8 bases that match TRBD1. This CDR3 is built from 14 residues. Germline V gene sequence: CDR1 SGHVS, CDR2 FQNEAQ. J was trimmed by 10 bases and V by 0 bases; bases with no gene match: 5. CDR3 coding DNA: TGTGCCAGCAGCTTAGCGGAGACAGGGGCTATTCAGTACTTC. Its protein is CASSLAETGAIQYF.

Regarding this clone: The identical CDR3 is also encoded by other nucleotide sequences in the sample. The rearrangement uses TRBV5-1 and TRBJ2-1, with D unresolved. This CDR3 is built from 15 residues. Trimming removed 0 bases from V and 0 bases from J, with 7 bases in between. The germline gives CDR1 SGHRS, CDR2 YFSETQ. The CDR3 nucleotides are TGCGCCAGCAGCTTGGAACTGAGCTCCTACAATGAGCAGTTCTTC. This translates into CASSLELSSYNEQFF.